This T cell receptor beta chain was sequenced in a study of blood T cell repertoires in COVID-19. Study as a whole: COVID-19 samples collected from the United States, Italy and Spain covered acute and convalescent phases.

Trimming pared 4 bases from V and 3 bases from J, leaving 7 bases between. CDR3 size: 13 residues. CDR1 and CDR2 (germline): MNHEY, SMNVEV (reference sequence). Using immunoSEQ multiplex PCR, the repertoire was profiled, and TCRdb retains in-frame clones only, with some absent. Counted here are more than 200,000 clones, about nine tenths occurring once; the ten biggest clones make up 0.55% to 0.75%. This chain uses TRBV27 with TRBJ1-5; D uncertain. Source material: peripheral blood. The receptor's source is a man aged 40-55 years with acute or convalescent COVID-19. The CDR3: CASSWSPNQPQHF. The DNA of the CDR3 is TGTGCCAGCAGTTGGAGCCCCAATCAGCCCCAGCATTTT.